The 19 T cell receptor beta chains listed next were all sequenced from one sample in a study of blood T cell repertoires in COVID-19. Clones were sequenced by immunoSEQ multiplex PCR, and TCRdb holds only the in-frame ones, with some missing. Altogether around 620,000 clones are present, approximately 90% being singletons, with the ten largest covering about 0.24%. Specimen: peripheral blood. These receptors were taken from a woman younger than 35 with acute or convalescent COVID-19.

The chain combines TRBV29-1 with TRBJ2-2, with TRBD1 matching over 8 bases. From germline, CDR1 is SQVTM and CDR2 ANQGSEA. The CDR3 extends over 22 amino acids. The V segment lost 7 bases and the J segment 0 bases; nucleotides outside the gene matches: 28. The CDR3 here is CSALPQRWTGSTFAANTGELFF. The CDR3, as DNA: TGCAGCGCTTTACCCCAACGGTGGACAGGGTCAACTTTTGCCGCGAACACCGGGGAGCTGTTTTTT.

V and J are TRBV24-1 and TRBJ2-5; 7 bases are shared with TRBD2. The V gene's germline CDR1 is KGHDR and CDR2 SFDVKD. The V gene end was trimmed by 4 bases and the J gene end by 1 base; junction bases not matched to a gene: 8. The length of the CDR3 is 16 residues. As DNA, the CDR3 is TGTGCCACCAGTGACCTAGGCGGGGGACCCCAAGAGACCCAGTACTTC. As protein: CATSDLGGGPQETQYF.

The chain uses TRBV29-1 and TRBJ1-2; maybe TRBD1 (5 bases). Trimming cost V 1 base and J 6 bases, with 15 bases left between them. Germline V gene lookup returns CDR1 SQVTM and CDR2 ANQGSEA. The length of the CDR3 is 14 residues. The CDR3 region is CSVEVHFIGDGYTF. Here the CDR3 DNA reads TGCAGCGTTGAAGTTCATTTCATAGGGGATGGCTACACCTTC.

The gene calls are TRBV25-1 and TRBJ1-6; 8 nucleotides line up with TRBD1. This CDR3 has 13 residues. The V gene's germline CDR1 is MGHDK and CDR2 SYGVNS. V lost 5 bases, J lost 14 bases, and 8 bases stayed unmatched. The CDR3 sequence: CASSRSPGGSLHF. The CDR3 coding sequence is TGTGCCAGCAGTCGATCCCCAGGGGGCTCCCTCCACTTT. The full variable domain, with the rest looked up from reference TRBV25-1 and TRBJ1-6, is EADIYQTPRYLVIGTGKKITLECSQTMGHDKMYWYQQDPGMELHLIHYSYGVNSTEKGDLSSESTVSRIRTEHFPLTLESARPSHTSQYLCASSRSPGGSLHFGNGTRLTVT.

As for this clone: The sample has other DNA sequences that encode this CDR3 too. The V call is TRBV6-5, the J call TRBJ1-2; D is undetermined. V lost 6 bases and J 5 bases, leaving 7 bases between the germline ends. This CDR3 has 11 amino acids. Germline loops: CDR1 MNHEY, CDR2 SVGAGI. CDR3 in amino acids: CASRDSYGYTF. The DNA of the CDR3 is TGTGCCAGCAGGGACTCGTATGGCTACACCTTC.

Only one count was recorded for this clone. This CDR3 reads CATSDSKTDLGLFF. The CDR3 nucleotides are TGTGCCACCAGTGATTCCAAGACAGACTTGGGGCTGTTTTTT. This chain uses TRBV24-1 with TRBJ2-2, with D maybe TRBD1 (5 bases). The CDR3 runs 14 residues. Germline V lookup: CDR1 KGHDR, CDR2 SFDVKD. V lost 2 bases and J 13 bases, leaving 16 bases between the germline ends.

The chain recombines TRBV28 with TRBJ1-6; no definite D call. V was pared by 7 bases and J by 4 bases, with 8 bases between. The germline gives CDR1 MDHEN, CDR2 SYDVKM. This CDR3 spans 13 amino acids. The CDR3 here is CASKNSYNSPLHF. CDR3 in DNA: TGTGCCAGCAAGAACAGTTATAATTCACCCCTCCACTTT.

This chain links TRBV12-1 with TRBJ2-3; the table calls TRBD2, which could not be checked here. TRBV12-1 is termed a pseudogene. The CDR3 is 13 residues long. The CDR3 region is CASSSTSTDTQYF. The CDR3 bases are TGTGCCAGCAGCTCTACTAGCACAGATACGCAGTATTTT.

This chain's CDR3 is CASSQEVTANTGELFF. CDR3 DNA: TGTGCCAGCAGCCAAGAAGTGACAGCGAACACCGGGGAGCTGTTTTTT. The V gene is TRBV4-2, the J gene TRBJ2-2; TRBD1 is a possible D gene (5 bases). Looked up from germline, CDR1 is LGHNA and CDR2 is YNFKEQ. The CDR3 length is 16 residues. Deletions cut 0 bases from V and 0 bases from J, with 8 bases between.

The chain recombines TRBV3-1 (or the pseudogene TRBV3-2) with TRBJ1-5; 12 positions match TRBD1. There are 15 residues in the CDR3. Trimming at V came to 5 bases and at J to 5 bases, leaving 4 bases not matched to a gene. Germline loops: CDR1 LGHDT, CDR2 YNNKEL (reference sequence). The CDR3 bases are TGTGCCAGCAGCGCGGGACAGGGGGCGGATCAGCCCCAGCATTTT. It is translated as CASSAGQGADQPQHF.

In regard to this clone: Other DNA variants within this sample encode the same CDR3. This sequence joins TRBV5-1 and TRBJ1-2; TRBD1 aligns across 7 bases. The CDR3 is 14 residues long. V shed 4 bases, J shed 2 bases, and the junction held 5 bases outside the gene matches. Germline CDR1 and CDR2: SGHRS and YFSETQ. The CDR3 bases are TGCGCCAGCAGCCCTCGGGACAGCAACTATGGCTACACCTTC. It translates to CASSPRDSNYGYTF.

V is TRBV12-3 or TRBV12-4 and J is TRBJ2-7, with 8 bases aligning to TRBD1. This CDR3 is built from 13 residues. V was clipped by 4 bases and J by 4 bases; unmatched bases: 3. The CDR3 DNA is TGTGCCAGCAGTTACAGGGGGAGTTACGAGCAGTACTTC. The encoded protein is CASSYRGSYEQYF.

The chain has TRBV5-6 and TRBJ2-7; 10 bases are shared with TRBD1. The CDR3 sequence is 16 residues long. The V gene's germline CDR1 is SGHDT and CDR2 YYEEEE. Trimming at V came to 0 bases and at J to 3 bases, leaving 6 bases not matched to a gene. CDR3 sequence: CASSLGTGGGDYEQYF. In DNA form, the CDR3 reads TGTGCCAGCAGCTTGGGGACAGGGGGAGGGGACTACGAGCAGTACTTC.

This clone has only a few counts. The V and J genes are TRBV5-8 and TRBJ1-5, with 8 bases that match TRBD1. V trimming: 3 bases; J trimming: 1 base; junction bases outside the gene matches: 15. Germline-derived CDR1 and CDR2 are SGHTS and YDEGEE. The CDR3 runs 19 residues. CDR3 sequence: CASSSGGDRPNVSNQPQHF. The CDR3 DNA is TGTGCCAGCAGCTCCGGCGGGGACAGGCCGAATGTCAGCAATCAGCCCCAGCATTTT.

The chain combines TRBV19 with TRBJ1-2; D gene ambiguous. The germline CDR1 and CDR2 sequences are LNHDA and SQIVND (reference sequence). V was shortened by 1 base and J by 0 bases, with 12 bases between the two germline ends. The CDR3 is 16 residues long. The CDR3 is CASSIGQYGANYGYTF. In DNA form, the CDR3 reads TGTGCCAGTAGTATAGGCCAGTACGGAGCTAACTATGGCTACACCTTC.

V gene TRBV6-5 combines with J gene TRBJ1-1; D possibly corresponds to TRBD1 (5 bases). The CDR3 runs to 14 residues. CDR1 and CDR2 from the germline V gene are MNHEY and SVGAGI. Trimming left V 2 bases short and J 5 bases short, with 12 bases between. The CDR3 DNA is TGTGCCAGCAGTTACCAGACAGCCTCTACTGAAGCTTTCTTT. It codes for CASSYQTASTEAFF.

The genes are TRBV7-4 and TRBJ1-4; D perhaps matches TRBD1 (5 bases). This CDR3 is built from 13 residues. Germline V gene sequence: CDR1 SGHVT, CDR2 SQSDAQ. The V end lost 8 bases, the J end lost 8 bases, and 15 bases lay between the germline ends. The CDR3 sequence is CASRYPGGEKLFF. The CDR3 region has the DNA TGTGCCAGCCGCTACCCCGGGGGAGAAAAACTGTTTTTT.

The gene calls are TRBV3-1 (or the pseudogene TRBV3-2) and TRBJ1-4, with D possibly TRBD1 on 6 matching bases. Trimming cost V 7 bases and J 3 bases, with 12 bases left between them. The CDR3 runs 14 residues. Germline values: CDR1 LGHDT, CDR2 YNNKEL (reference sequence). This CDR3 is CASNTGTPNEKLFF. DNA of the CDR3: TGTGCCAGCAACACCGGGACACCTAATGAAAAACTGTTTTTT.

V usage is TRBV7-9 and J usage is TRBJ2-2; no clear D gene. Germline V lookup: CDR1 SEHNR, CDR2 FQNEAQ (reference sequence). V lost 1 base, J lost 5 bases, and 8 bases lay in between. The CDR3 extends over 14 amino acids. The chain's CDR3 is CASSLVAGTGELFF. In nucleotides, the CDR3 is TGTGCCAGCAGCTTAGTCGCCGGGACCGGGGAGCTGTTTTTT.